Following are 22 T cell receptor beta chains from one sample sequenced in a study of cytomegalovirus exposure and HLA in healthy donors. Primers: 60 Vbeta forward and 13 Jbeta reverse. The repertoire was sequenced with immunoSEQ multiplex PCR; TCRdb's copy has only in-frame clones and lacks some. The sample holds 80,000 to 100,000 clones; 75% to 85% are singletons and the top ten take 9.5% to 12%. Sample: PBMCs. The source of these receptors is a man between 18 and 29 years old in good health and CMV-seropositive.

The chain uses TRBV6-5 and TRBJ1-6; D remains unclear. CDR3 length: 16 residues. Trimming left V 2 bases short and J 3 bases short, with 11 bases between. Germline V gene data show CDR1 as MNHEY and CDR2 as SVGAGI. The CDR3 loop is CASSYGPAGYNSPLHF. The CDR3 bases are TGTGCCAGCAGTTACGGACCAGCGGGCTATAATTCACCCCTCCACTTT.

The CDR3 DNA sequence: TGCGCCAGCAGCTTGGGGGACAGGGGAAGAGTTTTCTTT. Protein: CASSLGDRGRVFF. The rearrangement links TRBV5-1 to TRBJ1-1; 10 bases agree with TRBD1. Looked up from germline, CDR1 is SGHRS and CDR2 is YFSETQ. This CDR3 has 13 residues. V gave up 0 bases and J gave up 13 bases; unmatched junction bases: 6.

This clone occurred once. The chain recombines TRBV28 with TRBJ1-6, with no clear D. The CDR3 has 14 amino acids. Germline V gene lookup returns CDR1 MDHEN and CDR2 SYDVKM. V was pared by 11 bases and J by 5 bases, with 16 bases between. CDR3 region: CAGSSDGDNSPLHF. DNA of the CDR3: TGTGCCGGATCGAGTGACGGGGATAATTCACCCCTCCACTTT.

V and J are TRBV28 and TRBJ1-1; TRBD1 matches 7 bases. Germline CDR1 is MDHEN and CDR2 is SYDVKM. The length of the CDR3 is 15 residues. Losses at the gene ends were 5 bases for V and 1 base for J; bases not matched to a gene: 7. The CDR3 region is CASSDSTGANTEAFF. CDR3 DNA sequence: TGTGCCAGCAGTGACTCAACAGGGGCGAACACTGAAGCTTTCTTT.

The chain is built from TRBV30 and TRBJ2-7, with 14 nucleotides matching TRBD2. The ends lost 4 bases at V and 6 bases at J; junction bases unmatched: 8. CDR3 length: 15 residues. CDR1 is GTSNPN, CDR2 SVGIG, per germline (reference sequence). CDR3: CAWTLGLAGGIEQYF. For the CDR3, the DNA is TGTGCCTGGACCCTTGGACTAGCGGGGGGAATCGAGCAGTACTTC.

This clone has just a few counts. The chain joins TRBV11-2 to TRBJ1-2; maybe TRBD1 (6 bases). Germline V gives CDR1 SGHAT, CDR2 FQNNGV. The CDR3 sequence is 15 residues long. Trimming took off 0 bases at V and 4 bases at J, with 12 bases between the two ends. The CDR3 sequence: CASSLEPGHFYGYTF. In DNA, the CDR3 is TGTGCCAGCAGCTTAGAGCCGGGACACTTCTATGGCTACACCTTC.

This chain joins TRBV5-8 and TRBJ2-1; 13 nucleotides align to TRBD2. The CDR3 sequence is 15 residues long. CDR1 and CDR2 from the germline V gene are SGHTS and YDEGEE. V trimming: 4 bases; J trimming: 9 bases; junction bases outside the gene matches: 7. CDR3: CASSAGLAGRGEQFF. The CDR3 region has the DNA TGTGCCAGCAGCGCGGGACTAGCGGGGAGGGGTGAGCAGTTCTTC.

This rearrangement joins TRBV9 to TRBJ1-5; possible D gene TRBD1, 5 bases. The CDR3 loop spans 12 amino acids. The V end was cut by 7 bases, the J end by 1 base, with 6 bases between. The germline V gene encodes CDR1 SGDLS and CDR2 YYNGEE. The CDR3 region has the DNA TGTGCCAGCGGGGGGAGCAATCAGCCCCAGCATTTT. Its protein is CASGGSNQPQHF.

The chain has TRBV6-5 and TRBJ2-7; 7 bases are a match to TRBD2. CDR3 size: 15 residues. V lost 0 bases, J lost 1 base, and 3 bases stayed unmatched. Germline V gene data show CDR1 as MNHEY and CDR2 as SVGAGI. DNA for the CDR3: TGTGCCAGCAGTTACTCGGCTAGCGGTTCCTACGAGCAGTACTTC. It specifies CASSYSASGSYEQYF.

This clone occurred once. This sequence joins TRBV30 and TRBJ1-4; D unclear. V dropped 0 bases and J dropped 5 bases, with 7 bases sitting between them. Germline V lookup: CDR1 GTSNPN, CDR2 SVGIG (reference sequence). The CDR3 has 13 amino acids. The CDR3: CAWSVAPNEKLFF. CDR3 bases: TGTGCCTGGAGTGTAGCGCCGAATGAAAAACTGTTTTTT.

The rearrangement joins TRBV27 to TRBJ2-7, with D perhaps matching TRBD2 (5 bases). Germline loops: CDR1 MNHEY, CDR2 SMNVEV (reference sequence). Trimming took 3 bases from V and 7 from J, leaving 10 bases between them. The CDR3 sequence is 12 residues long. The CDR3 coding sequence is TGTGCCAGCAGTTTCGCTAGAGGGGAGCAGTACTTC. Translating gives CASSFARGEQYF.

This chain connects TRBV9 to TRBJ2-1; D perhaps matches TRBD2 (5 bases). V gave up 3 bases and J gave up 5 bases, with 15 bases separating them. This CDR3 is built from 15 residues. Per germline, CDR1 SGDLS and CDR2 YYNGEE. The CDR3 protein is CASSAVVGRDNEQFF. Written as DNA, the CDR3 is TGTGCCAGCAGCGCAGTAGTCGGGCGGGACAATGAGCAGTTCTTC.

This clone was counted only a few times. The gene calls are TRBV6-5 and TRBJ1-1, with D maybe TRBD1 (5 bases). Germline CDR1 is MNHEY and CDR2 is SVGAGI. Deletions cut 0 bases from V and 1 base from J, with 6 bases between. The CDR3 is 14 amino acids. The CDR3 DNA is TGTGCCAGCAGTTACTCGGGGGGGAACACTGAAGCTTTCTTT. As protein: CASSYSGGNTEAFF.

The chain joins TRBV30 to TRBJ1-5; D unresolved. This CDR3 has 19 amino acids. The V end lost 0 bases, the J end lost 0 bases, and 21 bases lay between the germline ends. Germline CDR1 and CDR2: GTSNPN and SVGIG (reference sequence). Written as DNA, the CDR3 is TGTGCCTGGAGTGTCCCGGGTATTGACCGACTAAATAGCAATCAGCCCCAGCATTTT. This sequence encodes CAWSVPGIDRLNSNQPQHF.

V is TRBV18 and J is TRBJ1-5; D call uncertain. CDR3 length: 16 residues. Trimming took 4 bases from V and 1 from J, leaving 14 bases between them. CDR1 KGHSH and CDR2 LQKENI come from the germline V gene. CDR3 protein: CASSRGNPASNQPQHF. CDR3 in DNA: TGTGCCAGCTCACGAGGAAATCCTGCGAGCAATCAGCCCCAGCATTTT. Using reference TRBV18 and TRBJ1-5 for the parts outside the CDR3, the full variable domain is NAGVMQNPRHLVRRRGQEARLRCSPMKGHSHVYWYRQLPEEGLKFMVYLQKENIIDESGMPKERFSAEFPKEGPSILRIQQVVRGDSAAYFCASSRGNPASNQPQHFGDGTRLSIL.

The V call is TRBV5-1, the J call TRBJ2-5, with 8 positions matching TRBD2. This CDR3 is built from 13 residues. The germline gives CDR1 SGHRS, CDR2 YFSETQ. V dropped 4 bases and J dropped 5; count of bases not matched to a gene: 4. The CDR3 DNA sequence: TGCGCCAGCAGCCCCACGGGAGGGGAGACCCAGTACTTC. Translating gives CASSPTGGETQYF. Filled out from reference TRBV5-1 and TRBJ2-5, the complete variable domain reads KAGVTQTPRYLIKTRGQQVTLSCSPISGHRSVSWYQQTPGQGLQFLFEYFSETQRNKGNFPGRFSGRQFSNSRSEMNVSTLELGDSALYLCASSPTGGETQYFGPGTRLLVL.

V usage is TRBV7-6 and J usage is TRBJ2-6; 7 nucleotides line up with TRBD1. This CDR3 region has 19 residues. Per germline, CDR1 SGHVS and CDR2 FNYEAQ. The V segment lost 5 bases and the J segment 0 bases; nucleotides outside the gene matches: 13. Written as DNA, the CDR3 is TGTGCCAGCAGCAGCTACAGGGGCCACCCCCTCTCTGGGGCCAACGTCCTGACTTTC. This translates into CASSSYRGHPLSGANVLTF.

The chain combines TRBV6-4 with TRBJ2-1; TRBD2 matches at 7 bases. The CDR3 has 15 amino acids. Germline V gene data show CDR1 as MRHNA and CDR2 as SNTAGT. The V segment lost 3 bases and the J segment 0 bases; nucleotides outside the gene matches: 2. The CDR3: CASSERLASYNEQFF. The CDR3 DNA is TGTGCCAGCAGTGAACGACTAGCCTCCTACAATGAGCAGTTCTTC.

V and J are TRBV5-1 and TRBJ2-7; the D is unclear. The CDR3 contains 12 residues. The ends were cut back, 4 bases at V and 4 bases at J, with 9 bases in the middle. Germline V lookup: CDR1 SGHRS, CDR2 YFSETQ. CDR3 in amino acids: CASSSRLYEQYF. The CDR3 DNA sequence: TGCGCCAGCAGCAGCAGGCTGTACGAGCAGTACTTC.

This clone showed up just a few times. The chain carries TRBV10-3 and TRBJ1-2, with TRBD1 identical over 8 bases. J was trimmed by 6 bases and V by 4 bases; bases with no gene match: 7. The CDR3 spans 14 residues. Looked up from germline, CDR1 is ENHRY and CDR2 is SYGVKD. DNA of the CDR3: TGTGCCATCAGTGGAGCAGGGGGCTACAATGGCTACACCTTC. Translating it yields CAISGAGGYNGYTF.

The chain links TRBV27 to TRBJ2-1; D remains ambiguous. Germline CDR1 and CDR2: MNHEY and SMNVEV (reference sequence). Trimming cost V 0 bases and J 1 base, with 7 bases left between them. The CDR3 totals 15 residues. The CDR3 protein is CASSLSQISYNEQFF. CDR3 coding DNA: TGTGCCAGCAGTTTATCTCAGATTTCCTACAATGAGCAGTTCTTC.

This chain connects TRBV19 to TRBJ2-2; possible D gene TRBD1, 6 bases. From germline, CDR1 is LNHDA and CDR2 SQIVND (reference sequence). The CDR3 has 15 amino acids. Between the trimmed V and J ends, which lost 5 bases and 3 bases, there was a span of 13 bases. As DNA, the CDR3 is TGTGCCAGTAGTGTAGTCGCAGGGGACACCGGGGAGCTGTTTTTT. It codes for CASSVVAGDTGELFF.